This T cell receptor beta chain came from a study of T-cell memory formation after mild COVID-19 (dated by TCRdb to about 2021). General notes on the study: TCR sequence clusters from the two donors were largely donor specific. The cohort was made up of two young adult volunteers, one female and one male, who were previously healthy. In two donors, T-cell clones that expanded and contracted after mild COVID-19 were followed by sequencing TCRalpha and TCRbeta repertoires longitudinally. Broader findings and caveats from the paper: Contracting CD4+ clones turned up mainly in the CM and EM memory subsets, whereas EMRA was where CD8+ clones were enriched. The second-wave clones that peaked on day 37 were not confirmed to be SARS-CoV-2 specific. Only a couple of mild cases were covered by the study, and larger cohorts that include severe cases with pre-infection samples were considered necessary. Some responding clones were detected in pre-infection memory, suggesting pre-existing cross-reactive memory T cells joined the SARS-CoV-2 response. Balanced CD4/CD8 phenotypes were observed for clones contracting from day 15 to 85, whereas a bias towards CD4+ was observed for a second wave of clones expanding from day 15 to 37.

Ficoll-Paque density gradient centrifugation was used to isolate PBMCs. This sample was sequenced with an Illumina NovaSeq 6000. TCRalpha and TCRbeta cDNA libraries were constructed by 5'RACE with constant-segment primers, with sample barcodes and unique molecular identifiers being introduced. Trizol reagent was used to extract RNA from every sample. The libraries were amplified in two PCR steps, and the second step added a second sample barcode and Illumina TruSeq adapters. Libraries were sequenced on an Illumina NovaSeq with 2 x 150 bp paired-end reads. The study's processing was this. The reads were demultiplexed and collapsed into UMI-guided consensus sequences using migec v1.2.7. Using mixcr v2.1.11, UMI consensuses were aligned to TRA and TRB V and J templates and then assembled into clonotypes. A clonotype was counted as expanded or contracted only when both edgeR and NoisET called the clonotype significant, with the noise models trained on biological replicates. For edgeR calls, the thresholds were a false discovery rate-adjusted p below 0.01 and a log2 fold-change of 1. As an exploratory analysis of dynamics, PCA with hierarchical clustering was applied to max-normalized trajectories of the 1000 most abundant clonotypes. The CD4 or CD8 phenotype of responding clones was assigned using the separately sequenced CD4+ and CD8+ repertoires. Using fastp trimming at Q25 and MiXCR clonotype assembly, TCRdb reanalyzed the public sequencing data and kept in-frame beta chains. Every distinct CDR3 protein forms one entry, paired with its most common genes and DNA. The V and J calls were determined by TCRdb, not by the authors. The sample has roughly 340,000 distinct CDR3 sequences on record, less than 20% of them singletons. Around 24% of the sample comes from the top ten.

Comments on this clonotype: Its cognate antigen has yet to be identified. Base quality data are lacking; no much larger clone is found one base away.

Trimming accounts for 6 bases at V and 7 bases at J, while the number of junction bases matched to no gene is 7. Via the germline V gene, CDR1 is MNHNS and CDR2 SASEGT. Including the terminal cysteine and phenylalanine, the CDR3 comprises 14 residues. Only the CDR3 part of the read is kept: 42 bases, read in frame from the first base. This receptor was identified in a young man who had mild COVID-19 (a few samples of this study predate the infection). The sample titles of this study are shuffled in the database, so cell type and time point are left out; the donor was told from shared clones. The chain joins TRBV6-1 to TRBJ2-7; 12 junctional bases match TRBD1. The sample consisted of PBMCs or a T cell subset sorted from them (not recorded which). CDR3 sequence: CASRPGQGAPEQYF. In nucleotide form, the sequence is TGTGCCAGCAGACCGGGACAGGGGGCGCCTGAGCAGTACTTC.